This entry lists 18 T cell receptor beta chains sequenced from one sample in a study of blood T cell repertoires in COVID-19 (dated by TCRdb to 2020 to 2022). Library generation was performed with the immunoSEQ multiplex PCR assay. This immuneACCESS table, as held by TCRdb, lists in-frame sequences with V and J called but not all clones. Of the missing ones, under half trace to an unresolved V gene in checked studies; the others have no known cause. This sample gives 150,000 to 200,000 clones in total; around 87% of them show up just once. Clones ranked in the top ten supply roughly 2.9% of the sample. Sequenced input: peripheral blood. The receptors stem from a woman in her 30s with active or convalescent COVID-19.

The J gene is TRBJ1-1, the V gene TRBV2, with TRBD1 as a possible D gene (6 bases). The CDR3 spans 13 residues. The V and J ends lost 7 bases and 0 bases respectively, with 9 bases between them. Germline V gene sequence: CDR1 SNHLY, CDR2 FYNNEI. The chain's CDR3 is CASTGQMNTEAFF. CDR3 bases: TGTGCCAGCACAGGACAGATGAACACTGAAGCTTTCTTT.

The chain recombines TRBV7-9 with TRBJ1-4; 8 bases agree with TRBD1. The CDR3 sequence is 14 residues long. J lost 5 bases, V lost 2 bases, and 1 base had no gene match. Germline assignment: CDR1 SEHNR and CDR2 FQNEAQ (reference sequence). The CDR3 reads CASSLTGGNEKLFF. The CDR3 DNA reads TGTGCCAGCAGCTTAACAGGGGGGAATGAAAAACTGTTTTTT.

The V gene is TRBV28, the J gene TRBJ2-1; 9 bases are a match to TRBD1. The CDR3 has 16 residues. CDR1 is MDHEN and CDR2 is SYDVKM in the germline V gene. V shed 3 bases, J shed 6 bases, and the junction held 9 bases outside the gene matches. The CDR3 region has the DNA TGTGCCAGCAGTTTTGCCACAGGGGGCGAGCGCAATGAGCAGTTCTTC. Amino acid sequence: CASSFATGGERNEQFF.

This clone was seen a single time. J is TRBJ2-1 and V is TRBV4-1; TRBD2 matches 9 bases. CDR1 MGHRA and CDR2 YSYEKL come from the germline V gene. The CDR3 contains 16 residues. The trim removed 1 base at V and 0 bases at J, leaving 1 base unmatched. The CDR3 DNA reads TGCGCCAGCAGCCAAGGTAGCGGGAGCTCCTACAATGAGCAGTTCTTC. The encoded protein is CASSQGSGSSYNEQFF.

The CDR3 is CASSPVRSMNEKLFF. CDR3 bases: TGTGCCAGCAGCCCCGTCAGGTCGATGAATGAAAAACTGTTTTTT. V gene TRBV27 combines with J gene TRBJ1-4; D gene unclear. Germline V gives CDR1 MNHEY, CDR2 SMNVEV (reference sequence). CDR3 length: 15 residues. V was cut by 6 bases and J by 5 bases, with 16 bases left in between.

The genes are TRBV12-3 or TRBV12-4 and TRBJ1-5; no clear D gene. This CDR3 is built from 13 residues. V was clipped by 1 base and J by 5 bases, with 6 bases between them. The CDR3 reads CASSLGLDQPQHF. For the CDR3, the DNA is TGTGCCAGCAGTTTAGGGCTCGATCAGCCCCAGCATTTT.

V gene TRBV18 combines with J gene TRBJ1-5, with D uncertain. This CDR3 contains 13 residues. The germline gives CDR1 KGHSH, CDR2 LQKENI. The V end lost 3 bases, the J end lost 5 bases, and 8 bases lay between the germline ends. The CDR3 bases are TGTGCCAGCTCACCCGTCCCCCATCAGCCCCAGCATTTT. This gives the protein CASSPVPHQPQHF.

The chain joins TRBV18 to TRBJ2-1, with TRBD2 matching over 11 bases. V shed 4 bases, J shed 3 bases, and the junction held 5 bases outside the gene matches. CDR3 length equals 16 residues. Germline V gene data show CDR1 as KGHSH and CDR2 as LQKENI. This CDR3 is CASSHRLAGLYNEQFF. The CDR3, as DNA: TGTGCCAGCTCACACCGACTAGCGGGACTCTACAATGAGCAGTTCTTC.

This chain links TRBV10-3 with TRBJ2-3, with 11 nucleotides matching TRBD1. V was clipped by 8 bases and J by 5 bases; unmatched bases: 6. This CDR3 spans 14 amino acids. Germline lookup yields CDR1 ENHRY and CDR2 SYGVKD. CDR3 coding DNA: TGTGCCATCGCCGGGACAGGGGGTTTAGATACGCAGTATTTT. Residues: CAIAGTGGLDTQYF.

The CDR3 sequence: CASSGTGPLEQYF. DNA for the CDR3: TGTGCCAGCAGTGGGACTGGGCCTCTGGAGCAGTACTTC. This chain joins TRBV12-3 or TRBV12-4 and TRBJ2-7; the D gene is possibly TRBD2 (6 bases). This CDR3 spans 13 amino acids. Trimming removed 5 bases from V and 7 bases from J, with 15 bases in between.

This chain uses TRBV29-1 with TRBJ2-7, with D perhaps TRBD1 (6 bases). The CDR3 covers 12 residues. The germline V gene has CDR1 SQVTM and CDR2 ANQGSEA. Between the trimmed V and J ends, which lost 6 bases and 2 bases, there was a span of 11 bases. In nucleotides, the CDR3 is TGCAGCGTCCAGACAGGTGCCTACGAGCAGTACTTC. It codes for CSVQTGAYEQYF.

The rearrangement uses TRBV3-1 (or the pseudogene TRBV3-2) and TRBJ1-6; 9 bases fit TRBD1. CDR1 is LGHDT and CDR2 is YNNKEL in the germline V gene (reference sequence). Trimming at V came to 5 bases and at J to 7 bases, leaving 9 bases not matched to a gene. CDR3 size: 16 residues. The CDR3 DNA reads TGTGCCAGCAGCTACCTCCGGACAGGGGAAAATTCACCCCTCCACTTT. It translates to CASSYLRTGENSPLHF.

The chain carries TRBV6-5 and TRBJ1-4; a possible D gene is TRBD1 (6 bases). Trimming took off 2 bases at V and 7 bases at J, with 17 bases between the two ends. The V gene's germline CDR1 is MNHEY and CDR2 SVGAGI. The CDR3 length is 16 residues. CDR3 DNA sequence: TGTGCCAGCAGTTACAGGGGGGGCGCGAGGATTGAAAAACTGTTTTTT. Its protein is CASSYRGGARIEKLFF.

The chain's CDR3 is CASGWGQGASNQPQHF. The CDR3 DNA follows: TGTGCTAGTGGTTGGGGACAGGGGGCAAGCAATCAGCCCCAGCATTTT. The genes are TRBV12-5 and TRBJ1-5; TRBD1 matches at 12 bases. V gave up 4 bases and J gave up 1 base; unmatched junction bases: 2. This CDR3 is built from 16 residues. CDR1 and CDR2 (germline): LGHNT, FRNRAP.

This clone was counted only a few times. The V call is TRBV11-3, the J call TRBJ1-4; no clear D. V was clipped by 1 base and J by 5 bases, with 11 bases between them. This CDR3 has 15 residues. Germline V gene lookup returns CDR1 SGHNT and CDR2 YENEEA. The DNA of the CDR3 is TGTGCCAGCAGCTTAGTGGTTTCAGGAAATGAAAAACTGTTTTTT. Amino acids: CASSLVVSGNEKLFF.

V is TRBV9 and J is TRBJ2-7; TRBD2 matches at 9 bases. CDR1 and CDR2 from the germline V gene are SGDLS and YYNGEE. CDR3 size: 15 residues. V shed 4 bases, J shed 0 bases, and the junction held 5 bases outside the gene matches. The CDR3, as DNA: TGTGCCAGCAGCACCTCTAGCGGGGCCTCCTACGAGCAGTACTTC. Translation: CASSTSSGASYEQYF.

The J gene is TRBJ2-5, the V gene TRBV9; 7 bases are shared with TRBD1. V trimming: 7 bases; J trimming: 1 base; junction bases outside the gene matches: 7. This CDR3 has 14 residues. CDR1 SGDLS and CDR2 YYNGEE come from the germline V gene. The CDR3 region has the DNA TGTGCCAGCGCAATAGGGGGCAGCCAAGAGACCCAGTACTTC. Translation: CASAIGGSQETQYF. The full variable domain, completed using reference TRBV9 and TRBJ2-5, is DSGVTQTPKHLITATGQRVTLRCSPRSGDLSVYWYQQSLDQGLQFLIQYYNGEERAKGNILERFSAQQFPDLHSELNLSSLELGDSALYFCASAIGGSQETQYFGPGTRLLVL.

The V and J genes are TRBV19 and TRBJ1-5; 7 bases fit TRBD1. The length of the CDR3 is 14 residues. V lost 4 bases to trimming and J lost 7 bases; unmatched junction nucleotides: 7. The germline V gene has CDR1 LNHDA and CDR2 SQIVND (reference sequence). Here the CDR3 DNA reads TGTGCCAGTAGTACTCAACAGGGGAAACAGCCCCAGCATTTT. It codes for CASSTQQGKQPQHF.